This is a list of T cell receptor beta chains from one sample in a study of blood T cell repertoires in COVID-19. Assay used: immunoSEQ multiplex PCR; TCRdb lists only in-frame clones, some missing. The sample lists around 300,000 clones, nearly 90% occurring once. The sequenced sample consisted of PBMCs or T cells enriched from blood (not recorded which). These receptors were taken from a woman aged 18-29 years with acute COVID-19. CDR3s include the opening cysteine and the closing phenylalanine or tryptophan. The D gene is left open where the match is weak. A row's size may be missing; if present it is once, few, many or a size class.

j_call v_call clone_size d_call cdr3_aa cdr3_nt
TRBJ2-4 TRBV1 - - CTSRIQGPAKNIQYF TGCACCAGCAGGATACAGGGGCCCGCCAAAAACATTCAGTACTTC
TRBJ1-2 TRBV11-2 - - CASRSATSSYGYTF TGTGCCAGCAGATCGGCGACATCCAGCTATGGCTACACCTTC
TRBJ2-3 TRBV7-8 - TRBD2 CASSLARLAGGPGTDTQYF TGTGCCAGCAGCTTAGCGCGACTAGCGGGAGGGCCGGGGACAGATACGCAGTATTTT
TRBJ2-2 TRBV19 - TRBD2 CASSIYRLAGQTGELFF TGTGCCAGTAGTATTTATAGGCTAGCGGGACAGACCGGGGAGCTGTTTTTT
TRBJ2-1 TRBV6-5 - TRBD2 CACKSAGGGYEQFF TGTGCCTGCAAGTCGGCGGGAGGGGGGTATGAGCAGTTCTTC
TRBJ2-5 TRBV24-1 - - CASPSREEKTQYF TGTGCCAGCCCGAGCAGGGAGGAAAAGACCCAGTACTTC
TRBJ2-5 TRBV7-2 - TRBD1 CASSLGQRTGVGETQYF TGTGCCAGCAGCTTAGGGCAGCGGACAGGGGTTGGGGAGACCCAGTACTTC
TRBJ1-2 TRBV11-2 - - CASSLERGRGYTF TGTGCCAGCAGCTTAGAAAGGGGAAGAGGCTACACCTTC
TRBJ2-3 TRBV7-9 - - CASSLLQGSGDTQYF TGTGCCAGCAGCTTATTACAGGGAAGCGGAGATACGCAGTATTTT
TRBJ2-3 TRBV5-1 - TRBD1 CASKGLTGVSDTQYF TGCGCCAGCAAGGGCCTGACAGGGGTATCAGATACGCAGTATTTT
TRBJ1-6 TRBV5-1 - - CASSLVPSGVWTPLHF TGCGCCAGCAGCTTGGTACCGTCAGGGGTTTGGACACCCCTCCACTTT
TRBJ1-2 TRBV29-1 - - CSVGQGNYGYTF TGCAGCGTTGGTCAGGGTAACTATGGCTACACCTTC
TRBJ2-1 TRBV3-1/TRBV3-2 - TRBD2 CASSQGGTSGRGNNEQFF TGTGCCAGCAGCCAAGGGGGAACTAGCGGGAGGGGAAACAATGAGCAGTTCTTC
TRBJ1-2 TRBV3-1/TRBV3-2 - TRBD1 CASSLHDRDRGYTF TGTGCCAGCAGCCTACACGACAGGGATCGTGGCTACACCTTC
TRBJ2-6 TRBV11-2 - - CASSLIPSVNSGANVLTF TGTGCCAGCAGCTTAATCCCTTCGGTGAACTCTGGGGCCAACGTCCTGACTTTC
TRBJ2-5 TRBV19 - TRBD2 CASSPSSGRALVETQYF TGTGCCAGTAGTCCTTCCAGCGGGAGGGCCCTTGTTGAGACCCAGTACTTC
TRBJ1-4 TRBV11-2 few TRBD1 CASSLARGTGNEKLFF TGTGCCAGCAGCTTAGCACGCGGGACAGGTAATGAAAAACTGTTTTTT
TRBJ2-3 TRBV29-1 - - CSVAELTTDTQYF TGCAGCGTTGCGGAGCTAACCACAGATACGCAGTATTTT
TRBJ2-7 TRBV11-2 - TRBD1 CASSHLIGQGLSEQYF TGTGCCAGCAGTCACCTGATCGGACAGGGGTTGAGCGAGCAGTACTTC
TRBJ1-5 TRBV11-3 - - CASSLPTQGRNQPQHF TGTGCCAGCAGCTTACCAACACAGGGACGGAATCAGCCCCAGCATTTT
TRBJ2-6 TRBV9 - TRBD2 CASSVRFVAGVSAGANVLTF TGTGCCAGCAGTGTCAGGTTTGTAGCGGGAGTATCAGCTGGGGCCAACGTCCTGACTTTC
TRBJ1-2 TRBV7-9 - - CASSLDTRRGYTF TGTGCCAGCAGCTTAGACACCCGGAGAGGCTACACCTTC
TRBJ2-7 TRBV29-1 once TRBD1 CSVEGQNYEQYF TGCAGCGTTGAGGGACAGAATTACGAGCAGTACTTC
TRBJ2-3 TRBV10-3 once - CAISVEGAQTDTQYF TGTGCCATCAGTGTGGAGGGGGCGCAAACAGATACGCAGTATTTT
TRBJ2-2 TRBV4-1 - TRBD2 CASSQGPLAGGPGELFF TGCGCCAGCAGCCAAGGACCGCTAGCGGGAGGACCCGGGGAGCTGTTTTTT
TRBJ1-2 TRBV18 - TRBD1 CASSSRGQGYTF TGTGCCAGCTCCTCCAGGGGGCAGGGCTACACCTTC
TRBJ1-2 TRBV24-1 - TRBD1 CATSDWTGEGNYGYTF TGTGCCACCAGTGATTGGACAGGGGAGGGTAACTATGGCTACACCTTC
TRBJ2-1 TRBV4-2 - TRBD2 CASSQGLAGETNEQFF TGTGCCAGCAGCCAGGGACTAGCGGGAGAGACCAATGAGCAGTTCTTC
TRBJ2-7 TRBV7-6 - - CASSLGFARDSYEQYF TGTGCCAGCAGCTTAGGTTTCGCGCGGGACTCCTACGAGCAGTACTTC
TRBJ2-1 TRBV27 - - CASSLSTGGNEQFF TGTGCCAGCAGTTTATCGACCGGAGGCAATGAGCAGTTCTTC
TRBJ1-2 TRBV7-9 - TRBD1 CASSSPGQGWSGYTF TGTGCCAGCAGCTCCCCGGGACAGGGTTGGAGTGGCTACACCTTC
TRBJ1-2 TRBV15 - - CATSRGTGSQLYGYTF TGTGCCACCAGCAGAGGCACAGGGTCCCAACTCTATGGCTACACCTTC
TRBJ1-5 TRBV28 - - CASSLGHGAAFEVQPQHF TGTGCCAGCAGCCTAGGCCATGGAGCAGCTTTCGAAGTTCAGCCCCAGCATTTT
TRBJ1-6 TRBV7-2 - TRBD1 CASSLVGPSGGRSSPLHF TGTGCCAGCAGCTTAGTAGGGCCCTCAGGGGGAAGGAGTTCACCCCTCCACTTT
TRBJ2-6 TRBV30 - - CAWSVRPRAGANVLTF TGTGCCTGGAGTGTACGGCCCAGGGCTGGGGCCAACGTCCTGACTTTC
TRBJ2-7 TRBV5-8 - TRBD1 CASSYSGTAISSYEQYF TGTGCCAGCAGCTATTCCGGGACAGCCATAAGCTCCTACGAGCAGTACTTC
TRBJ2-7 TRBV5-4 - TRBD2 CASSLAGDSYEQYF TGTGCCAGCAGTTTAGCGGGAGATTCCTACGAGCAGTACTTC
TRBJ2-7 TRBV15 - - CATSRDGAGAYEQYF TGTGCCACCAGCAGAGATGGTGCAGGGGCCTACGAGCAGTACTTC
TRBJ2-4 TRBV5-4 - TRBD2 CASSSLASKNIQYF TGTGCCAGCAGCTCACTAGCGTCCAAAAACATTCAGTACTTC
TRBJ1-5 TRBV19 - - CASSIGAGGLNQPQHF TGTGCCAGTAGTATAGGGGCGGGGGGGTTGAATCAGCCCCAGCATTTT
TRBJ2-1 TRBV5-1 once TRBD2 CASSRRGEYSGRATYNEQFF TGCGCCAGCAGCCGGAGGGGGGAGTATAGCGGGAGAGCAACCTACAATGAGCAGTTCTTC
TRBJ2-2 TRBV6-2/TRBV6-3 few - CASSYSRTTGELFF TGTGCCAGCAGTTACTCGAGAACCACCGGGGAGCTGTTTTTT
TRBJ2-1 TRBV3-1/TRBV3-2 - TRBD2 CASSPRRVAGVWNEQFF TGTGCCAGCAGCCCACGAAGAGTAGCGGGAGTATGGAATGAGCAGTTCTTC